This T cell receptor (beta chain) was retrieved from a study of cytotoxic CD8 clonotypes in ibrutinib-treated CLL. Method: immunoSEQ multiplex PCR; TCRdb's copy keeps in-frame clones and lacks some. The sample has 150,000 or so clones; 79% are singletons. Trimming at V came to 0 bases and at J to 6 bases, leaving 4 bases not matched to a gene. The germline CDR1 and CDR2 sequences are SGDLS and YYNGEE. The CDR3 contains 15 residues. The source material was PBMCs, sampled after 12 months of ibrutinib treatment. The chain recombines TRBV9 with TRBJ2-1; 9 bases line up with TRBD1. This TCR was recovered from a human donor with chronic lymphocytic leukemia. The CDR3 DNA sequence: TGTGCCAGCAGCGTAGCAGGGACAGGGCGCAATGAGCAGTTCTTC. Protein: CASSVAGTGRNEQFF.